The rows below give T cell receptor beta chains drawn from one sample of a study of regulatory T cells in long-lasting Graves disease. TCRdb ran MiXCR on the multiplex PCR reads and lists one entry per CDR3 protein. This sample has 500,000 to 700,000 distinct CDR3 sequences, with 16% found just once. This same sample was also taken into another study, of T cells in Graves' hyperthyroidism and ophthalmopathy.

The sample in question was peripheral blood mononuclear cells (PBMCs), obtained at new diagnosis, from a patient treated with antithyroid drugs. All receptors come from a woman in her 30s with Graves disease. Both conserved end residues are part of each CDR3. D genes are given only for firm matches. The size entry is marked missing in some rows and otherwise reads once, few, many or a size class.

d_call j_call clone_size v_call cdr3_aa cdr3_nt
NA TRBJ2-2 NA TRBV5-1 CASSFRGTPGELFF TGCGCCAGCAGCTTCCGCGGGACCCCCGGGGAGCTGTTTTTT
NA TRBJ1-2 many TRBV7-2 CASSISNYGYTF TGTGCCAGCAGCATTTCTAACTATGGCTACACCTTC
TRBD1 TRBJ2-3 many TRBV5-1 CASSLQGSGADTQYF TGCGCCAGCAGCTTACAGGGGTCCGGTGCAGATACGCAGTATTTT
NA TRBJ2-3 NA TRBV3-1 CASSQERGRTDTQYF TGTGCCAGCAGCCAAGAGAGGGGGAGGACAGATACGCAGTATTTT
TRBD1 TRBJ1-1 NA TRBV6-5 CASSYSAGQGGRFTEAFF TGTGCCAGCAGTTACTCCGCCGGACAGGGAGGTAGATTCACTGAAGCTTTCTTT
TRBD1 TRBJ2-4 NA TRBV13 CASSNPGQGKNIQYF TGTGCCAGCAGCAACCCGGGACAGGGTAAAAACATTCAGTACTTC
TRBD2 TRBJ2-1 NA TRBV18 CASSPPLAGDVPEQFF TGTGCCAGCTCACCACCCCTAGCGGGGGACGTGCCTGAGCAGTTCTTC
NA TRBJ2-5 NA TRBV9 CASSVHQGLETQYF TGTGCCAGCAGCGTACATCAGGGTCTAGAGACCCAGTACTTC
NA TRBJ2-2 few TRBV7-9 CASSLGRGTKNTGELFF TGTGCCAGCAGCTTAGGAAGAGGGACAAAGAACACCGGGGAGCTGTTTTTT
NA TRBJ2-1 many TRBV13 CASSFSHNEQFF TGTGCCAGCAGCTTCTCCCACAATGAGCAGTTCTTC
NA TRBJ2-1 many TRBV27 CASSGGTNSYNEQFF TGTGCCAGCAGTGGCGGGACAAACTCCTACAATGAGCAGTTCTTC
NA TRBJ2-3 NA TRBV5-1 CASSTDYVADTQYF TGCGCCAGCAGTACGGATTATGTTGCAGATACGCAGTATTTT
TRBD1 TRBJ2-7 many TRBV5-1 CASRHDTGAYEQYF TGCGCCAGCAGGCATGATACAGGGGCCTACGAGCAGTACTTC
NA TRBJ2-7 many TRBV6-2/TRBV6-3 CASSYSMGLAAYEQYF TGTGCCAGCAGTTACTCGATGGGACTGGCAGCATACGAGCAGTACTTC
NA TRBJ2-6 few TRBV7-9 CASSLGAIGRGSGANVLTF TGTGCCAGCAGCCTCGGCGCCATTGGAAGGGGCTCTGGGGCCAACGTCCTGACTTTC
TRBD2 TRBJ2-5 many TRBV7-2 CASSPGGAGGPLVWTQYF TGTGCCAGCAGCCCAGGCGGGGCGGGAGGGCCTCTGGTGTGGACCCAGTACTTC
NA TRBJ2-7 many TRBV5-5 CASSLVLRAYEQYF TGTGCCAGCAGCTTGGTCCTCAGGGCGTACGAGCAGTACTTC
NA TRBJ1-4 many TRBV28 CASTGLGEKLFF TGTGCCAGTACAGGGTTGGGTGAAAAACTGTTTTTT
NA TRBJ2-7 NA TRBV20-1 CSATSIAEGYREQYF TGCAGTGCCACGTCAATAGCGGAGGGATACCGTGAGCAGTACTTC
NA TRBJ2-5 NA TRBV27 CASSLFRGTQETQYF TGTGCCAGCAGTTTATTTCGGGGGACTCAAGAGACCCAGTACTTC
NA TRBJ2-1 many TRBV20-1 CSVIEIGGVNNEQFF TGCAGTGTCATAGAGATAGGAGGGGTAAACAATGAGCAGTTCTTC
NA TRBJ1-1 many TRBV12-3/TRBV12-4 CASSKDSLNTEAFF TGTGCCAGCAGTAAAGACAGCCTCAACACTGAAGCTTTCTTT
NA TRBJ2-5 many TRBV28 CASSRPGLQETQYF TGTGCCAGCAGTCGTCCAGGGTTGCAAGAGACCCAGTACTTC